Below are 8 T cell receptor beta chains sequenced from a single sample in a study of cytotoxic CD8 clonotypes in ibrutinib-treated CLL. Profiling relied on immunoSEQ multiplex PCR, and the TCRdb table lists in-frame clones only, not all of them. The sample lists 270,000 or so clones, roughly four fifths occurring once. The starting material was PBMCs, obtained at disease progression, from a patient treated with ibrutinib. These receptors were collected from a human donor with chronic lymphocytic leukemia.

J is TRBJ2-6 and V is TRBV7-8; no firm D call. Germline V gene sequence: CDR1 SGHVS, CDR2 FQNEAQ. V lost 3 bases and J lost 2, with 11 bases in between. CDR3 length: 16 amino acids. CDR3 residues: CASSFLGAPGANVLTF. The CDR3 DNA follows: TGTGCCAGCAGCTTTCTCGGTGCCCCTGGGGCCAACGTCCTGACTTTC.

This chain joins TRBV11-2 and TRBJ2-7; D might be TRBD1 (6 bases). CDR3 size: 15 residues. Trimming stripped 5 bases from V and 5 bases from J, with 19 bases between. Germline CDR1 reads SGHAT; CDR2 reads FQNNGV. The CDR3 DNA follows: TGTGCCAGCAGCGCTGGACAGAGATTAAGCGACGAGCAGTACTTC. It encodes CASSAGQRLSDEQYF.

CDR3 nucleotide sequence: TGTGCCAGCACTAAAACAGGGTTGGACACTGAAGCTTTCTTT. Residues: CASTKTGLDTEAFF. This chain connects TRBV25-1 to TRBJ1-1; TRBD1 is a possible D gene (6 bases). Trimming removed 7 bases from V and 3 bases from J, with 15 bases in between. The CDR3 length is 14 residues. Germline CDR1 is MGHDK and CDR2 is SYGVNS.

V is TRBV2 and J is TRBJ2-3, with D perhaps matching TRBD1 (6 bases). The CDR3 loop spans 14 amino acids. Germline loops: CDR1 SNHLY, CDR2 FYNNEI. Trimming took 9 bases from V and 0 from J, leaving 13 bases between them. CDR3 DNA: TGTGCCAGTTTACCGACAGGTAGCACAGATACGCAGTATTTT. Residues: CASLPTGSTDTQYF.

This clone has only one observation. The chain links TRBV5-1 to TRBJ2-5, with 7 bases aligning to TRBD1. CDR1 is SGHRS and CDR2 is YFSETQ in the germline V gene. Trimming took 1 base from V and 7 from J; bases not matched to a gene: 7. CDR3 length: 14 residues. CDR3 residues: CASSLTRDSRTQYF. The CDR3 DNA follows: TGCGCCAGCAGCTTGACCCGGGACAGCCGGACCCAGTACTTC.

This clone was recorded a few times. V is TRBV9 and J is TRBJ2-1; 9 bases line up with TRBD2. From germline, CDR1 is SGDLS and CDR2 YYNGEE. The J segment lost 8 bases and the V segment lost 0 bases, leaving 6 bases of the junction unmatched. This CDR3 contains 15 residues. This chain's CDR3 is CASSVGGLAYHEQFF. CDR3 nucleotide sequence: TGTGCCAGCAGCGTAGGAGGACTAGCGTACCATGAGCAGTTCTTC.

This clone was seen just once. The genes are TRBV6-6 and TRBJ2-7; D is perhaps TRBD1 or TRBD2 (5 bases each). The CDR3 spans 13 residues. Trimming took 6 bases from V and 0 from J, leaving 9 bases between them. Germline assignment: CDR1 MNHNY and CDR2 SVGAGI (reference sequence). The CDR3 DNA reads TGTGCCAGCAGCTGGGACGGCTCCTACGAGCAGTACTTC. Encoded protein: CASSWDGSYEQYF.

The chain is built from TRBV11-3 and TRBJ2-3, with 11 nucleotides matching TRBD2. Trimming cost V 1 base and J 3 bases; bases outside gene matches: 6. The V gene's germline CDR1 is SGHNT and CDR2 YENEEA. The CDR3 sequence is 17 residues long. CDR3 sequence (DNA): TGTGCCAGCAGCTTAGTGCTAGCGGGAGGAGGGACAGATACGCAGTATTTT. Translation: CASSLVLAGGGTDTQYF.